This record looks at one TCR beta chain sequence and its context. No antigen is known for it. TCR beta VDJ and CDR3 profiles were obtained from a genomic DNA template. TCRdb re-called the reads through MiXCR, storing one row per CDR3 protein. The sample shows 95,000 to 150,000 distinct CDR3 sequences, 45% to 60% of them seen only once. This record comes from a study of CD8+CD57+ T cells in acquired aplastic anemia. Across the study: Sorted CD4+ and CD8+ cells gave a mean 3.2 ug DNA, range about 0.2 to 27.4 ug. Points from the study as a whole: Comparison of patients with controls identified approximately 28 shared CD8+ CDR3 sequences.

For sequencing, patients were chosen who had shown expansion of CD8+CD57+ cells by flow cytometry. The enrolled patients all had severe acquired aplastic anemia. Receipt of therapy had not occurred in any patient by the time of blood sampling. CDR3 length: 15 residues. CDR1 SNHLY and CDR2 FYNNEI come from the germline V gene. V dropped 8 bases and J dropped 2; count of bases not matched to a gene: 6. The specimen was sorted CD4+, CD8+, or CD8+CD57+ T cells (not recorded which) from PBMCs. The rearrangement joins TRBV2 to TRBJ2-2, with TRBD1 identical over 9 bases. The clonotype originates from a human donor with aplastic anemia. CDR3 protein: CASGGTGRNTGELFF. The CDR3 DNA sequence: TGTGCCAGCGGGGGGACAGGGAGAAACACCGGGGAGCTGTTTTTT.